Sequencing of this T cell receptor (beta chain) was carried out in a study of shared clonotypes between healthy human individuals. The CDR3 loop spans 15 amino acids. Germline loops: CDR1 LNHNV, CDR2 YYDKDF (reference sequence). V trimming: 8 bases; J trimming: 4 bases; junction bases outside the gene matches: 11. Assay used: immunoSEQ multiplex PCR; TCRdb lists only in-frame clones, some missing. This table has about 2.4 million clones, 80% to 95% appearing once. The specimen was naive CD4+ T cells from PBMCs. The sample's subset: CD45RA+ positively selected. This chain links TRBV15 with TRBJ2-3; 8 nucleotides align to TRBD2. The sequence came from a man aged 18 to 30 in good health. Some clones in this sample may be carry-over from other donors' samples. DNA of the CDR3: TGTGCCACCTCGGCGGGGACTAGGTTTCCAGATACGCAGTATTTT. Its protein is CATSAGTRFPDTQYF.